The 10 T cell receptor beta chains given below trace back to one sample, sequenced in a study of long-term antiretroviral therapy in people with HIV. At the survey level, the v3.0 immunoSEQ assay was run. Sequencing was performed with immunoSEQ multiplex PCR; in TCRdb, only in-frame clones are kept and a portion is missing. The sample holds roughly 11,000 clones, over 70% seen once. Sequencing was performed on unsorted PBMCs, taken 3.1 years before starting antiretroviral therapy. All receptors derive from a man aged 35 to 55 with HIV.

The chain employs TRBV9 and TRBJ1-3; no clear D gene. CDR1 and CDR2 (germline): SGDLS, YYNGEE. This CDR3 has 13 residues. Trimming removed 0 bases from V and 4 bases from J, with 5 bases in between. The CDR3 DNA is TGTGCCAGCAGCGTAGGTGAGGGAAACACCATATATTTT. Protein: CASSVGEGNTIYF.

For the CDR3, the DNA is TGTGCCAGCAGTCGACAGGGGGCCACCCTCTCCTACGAGCAGTACTTC. Its translation: CASSRQGATLSYEQYF. The V and J genes are TRBV6-6 and TRBJ2-7; 10 nucleotides line up with TRBD1. The CDR3 has 16 residues. V dropped 5 bases and J dropped 0; count of bases not matched to a gene: 7. The germline gives CDR1 MNHNY, CDR2 SVGAGI (reference sequence).

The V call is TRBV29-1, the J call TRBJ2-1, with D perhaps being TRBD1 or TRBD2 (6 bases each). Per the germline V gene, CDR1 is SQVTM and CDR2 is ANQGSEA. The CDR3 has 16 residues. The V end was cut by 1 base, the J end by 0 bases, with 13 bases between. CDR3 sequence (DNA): TGCAGCGTTGAAGGGGGGGCGGGTAGCTCCTACAATGAGCAGTTCTTC. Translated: CSVEGGAGSSYNEQFF.

In nucleotides, the CDR3 is TGTGCCAGTAGTCCTGCGGACAGGGCCATCTACGAGCAGTACTTC. Translating gives CASSPADRAIYEQYF. The J gene is TRBJ2-7, the V gene TRBV19; 8 bases agree with TRBD1. V lost 5 bases, J lost 3 bases, and 9 bases stayed unmatched. This CDR3 is 15 amino acids long. Germline values: CDR1 LNHDA, CDR2 SQIVND (reference sequence).

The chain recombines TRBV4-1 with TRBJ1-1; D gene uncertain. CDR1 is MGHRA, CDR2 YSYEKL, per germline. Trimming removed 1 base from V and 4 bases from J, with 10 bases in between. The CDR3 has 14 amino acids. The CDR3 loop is CASSQVGLGTEAFF. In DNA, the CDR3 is TGCGCCAGCAGCCAAGTAGGACTAGGCACTGAAGCTTTCTTT.

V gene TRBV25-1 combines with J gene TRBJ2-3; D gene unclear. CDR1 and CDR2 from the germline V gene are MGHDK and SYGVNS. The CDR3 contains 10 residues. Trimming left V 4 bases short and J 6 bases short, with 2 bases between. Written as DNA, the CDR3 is TGTGCCAGCAGTGCTGATACGCAGTATTTT. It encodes CASSADTQYF.

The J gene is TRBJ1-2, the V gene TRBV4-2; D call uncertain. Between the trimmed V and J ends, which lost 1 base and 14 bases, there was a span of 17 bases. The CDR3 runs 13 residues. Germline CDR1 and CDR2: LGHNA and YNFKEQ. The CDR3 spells CASSQVQAAEETF. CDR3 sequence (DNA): TGTGCCAGCAGCCAAGTCCAGGCAGCGGAGGAGACCTTC.

The CDR3 sequence is CASSLYGGRPTYEQYF. In nucleotides, the CDR3 is TGTGCCAGCAGCTTGTACGGCGGGAGGCCTACCTACGAGCAGTACTTC. The J gene is TRBJ2-7, the V gene TRBV5-6, with 8 bases aligning to TRBD2. The germline V gene has CDR1 SGHDT and CDR2 YYEEEE. V trimming: 1 base; J trimming: 2 bases; junction bases outside the gene matches: 8. The CDR3 totals 16 residues.

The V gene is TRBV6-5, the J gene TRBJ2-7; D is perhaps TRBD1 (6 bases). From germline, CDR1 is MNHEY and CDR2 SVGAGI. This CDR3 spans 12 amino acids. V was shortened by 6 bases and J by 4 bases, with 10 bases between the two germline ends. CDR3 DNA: TGTGCCAGCAGCCGCGACAGGTACGAGCAGTACTTC. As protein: CASSRDRYEQYF.

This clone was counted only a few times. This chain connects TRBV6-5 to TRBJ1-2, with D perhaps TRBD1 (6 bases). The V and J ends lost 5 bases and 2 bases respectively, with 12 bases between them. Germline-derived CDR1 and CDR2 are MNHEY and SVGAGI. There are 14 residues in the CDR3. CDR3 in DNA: TGTGCCAGCAGTACCGGGACAAGAAACTATGGCTACACCTTC. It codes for CASSTGTRNYGYTF.